This TCR beta chain came from a study of cytomegalovirus exposure and HLA in healthy donors. CDR1 KGHSH and CDR2 LQKENI come from the germline V gene. The CDR3 runs to 15 residues. V gave up 6 bases and J gave up 6 bases; unmatched junction bases: 14. The study ran its PCR with 60 Vbeta and 13 Jbeta primers. This table comes from immunoSEQ multiplex PCR, and its TCRdb copy is limited to in-frame clones, with some not included. The data show 160,000 or so clones, about 78% seen once. This clone was seen a single time. The antigen is unknown. Points from the study as a whole: It was in a later analysis that TCR association rates were seen to vary by HLA locus, highest for DRB1 and lowest for HLA-C. Clonal expansion, a later analysis showed, was greater in HLA-associated TCR beta chains than in equally common others.

The specimen was PBMCs. The chain has TRBV18 and TRBJ2-7, with TRBD1 matching over 7 bases. The TCR originated in a man in his sixties in good health and CMV-seronegative. The CDR3 DNA sequence: TGTGCCAGCTCCCAAAGACAGGGTGCCCCTTGCGAGCAGTACTTC. This encodes CASSQRQGAPCEQYF.